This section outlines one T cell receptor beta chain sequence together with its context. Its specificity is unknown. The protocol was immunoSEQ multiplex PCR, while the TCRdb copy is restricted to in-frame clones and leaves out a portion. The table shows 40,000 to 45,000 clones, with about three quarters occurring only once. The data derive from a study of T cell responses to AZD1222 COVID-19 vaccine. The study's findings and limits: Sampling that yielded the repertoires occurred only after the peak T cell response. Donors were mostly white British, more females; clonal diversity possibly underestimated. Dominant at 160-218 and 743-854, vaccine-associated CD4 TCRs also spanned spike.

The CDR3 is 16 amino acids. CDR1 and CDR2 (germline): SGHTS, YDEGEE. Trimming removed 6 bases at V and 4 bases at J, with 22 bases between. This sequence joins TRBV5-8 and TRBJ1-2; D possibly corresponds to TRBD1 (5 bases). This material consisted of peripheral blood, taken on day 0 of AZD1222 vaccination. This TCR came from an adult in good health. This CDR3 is CASILPRQFLSYGYTF. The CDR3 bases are TGTGCCAGCATCCTCCCCCGACAGTTCCTCAGCTATGGCTACACCTTC.